Sequencing of this T cell receptor beta chain was carried out in a study of beta chain features in type 1 diabetes. Broader study findings: Moderately but significantly shorter TCRB CDR3s were found in Type 1 diabetes patients in all four CD4+ subsets.

The CDR3 is 14 residues long. Trimming removed 2 bases at V and 9 bases at J, with 17 bases between. Germline CDR1 and CDR2: SQVTM and ANQGSEA. CD45RO/CCR7/CD25/CD127/CD95/CD27 staining was used to isolate CD4+ naive, central memory, regulatory and stem cell-like memory cells by sorting. Purities in excess of 98% were seen in all sorted populations. Of the isolated RNA, all was reverse transcribed, and so the sequenced material was expressed TCRB transcripts. Using immunoSEQ multiplex PCR, the repertoire was profiled, and TCRdb retains in-frame clones only, with some absent. This table has under 300,000 clones, 20% appearing once. This clone was picked up a small number of times. As yet, its antigen is unknown.

The receptor was isolated from a woman aged 40 to 50 with type 1 diabetes. The chain employs TRBV29-1 and TRBJ2-1; possible D gene TRBD1, 5 bases. The sample consisted of naive CD4+ T cells from blood. The CDR3 is CSVEIFAAQGEQFF. The DNA for the CDR3 is TGCAGCGTTGAAATTTTTGCCGCGCAGGGTGAGCAGTTCTTC.